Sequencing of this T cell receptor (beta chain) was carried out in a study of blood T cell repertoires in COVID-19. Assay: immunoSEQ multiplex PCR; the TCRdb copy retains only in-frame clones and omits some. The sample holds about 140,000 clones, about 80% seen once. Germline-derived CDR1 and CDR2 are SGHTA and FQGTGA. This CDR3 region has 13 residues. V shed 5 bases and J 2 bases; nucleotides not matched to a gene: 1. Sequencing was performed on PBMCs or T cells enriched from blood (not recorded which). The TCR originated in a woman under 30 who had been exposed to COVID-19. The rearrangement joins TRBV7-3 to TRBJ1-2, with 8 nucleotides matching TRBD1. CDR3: CASSRDRNYGYTF. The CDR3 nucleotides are TGTGCCAGCAGCCGGGACAGGAACTATGGCTACACCTTC.